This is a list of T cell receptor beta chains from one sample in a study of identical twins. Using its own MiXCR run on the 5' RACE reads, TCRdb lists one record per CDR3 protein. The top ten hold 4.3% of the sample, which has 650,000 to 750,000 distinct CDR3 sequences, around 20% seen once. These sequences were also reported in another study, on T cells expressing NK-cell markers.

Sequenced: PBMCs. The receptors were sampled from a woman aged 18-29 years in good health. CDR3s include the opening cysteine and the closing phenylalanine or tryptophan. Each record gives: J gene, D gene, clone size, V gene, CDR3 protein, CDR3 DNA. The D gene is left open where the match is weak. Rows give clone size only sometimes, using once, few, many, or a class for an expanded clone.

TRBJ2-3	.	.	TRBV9	CASSVATLTDTQYF	TGTGCCAGCAGCGTAGCAACCTTAACAGATACGCAGTATTTT
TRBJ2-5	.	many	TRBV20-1	CSARPTGRLGETQYF	TGCAGTGCTAGACCTACAGGGAGGCTTGGGGAGACCCAGTACTTC
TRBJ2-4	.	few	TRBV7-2	CASSLTRQAKNIQYF	TGTGCCAGCAGCTTGACGAGGCAAGCCAAAAACATTCAGTACTTC
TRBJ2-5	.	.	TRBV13	CASSVTGSETQYF	TGTGCCAGCAGCGTGACGGGGTCAGAGACCCAGTACTTC
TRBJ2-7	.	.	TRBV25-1	CASSVEGLPYEQYF	TGTGCCAGCAGTGTGGAAGGCCTACCCTACGAGCAGTACTTC
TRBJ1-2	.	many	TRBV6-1	CASSRDTTNYGYTF	TGTGCCAGCAGCCGGGACACAACTAACTATGGCTACACCTTC
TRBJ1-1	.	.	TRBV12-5	CASGLEGNTEVFF	TGTGCTAGTGGTTTAGAAGGGAACACTGAAGTTTTCTTT
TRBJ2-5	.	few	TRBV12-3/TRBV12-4	CASSLSPGIRETQYF	TGTGCCAGCAGTTTATCTCCAGGGATCCGAGAGACCCAGTACTTC
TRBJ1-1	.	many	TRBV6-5	CASSYSPQRTEAFF	TGTGCCAGCAGTTACTCTCCCCAGCGCACTGAAGCTTTCTTT
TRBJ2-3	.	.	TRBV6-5	CASSYGGGGTDTQYF	TGTGCCAGCAGTTACGGGGGCGGGGGTACAGATACGCAGTATTTT
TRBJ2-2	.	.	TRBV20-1	CSARDSRATGELFF	TGCAGTGCTAGAGATAGCCGGGCCACCGGGGAGCTGTTTTTT
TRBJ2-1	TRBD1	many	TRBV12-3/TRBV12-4	CASSLKTGGNYNEQFF	TGTGCCAGCAGTTTAAAGACAGGGGGGAACTACAATGAGCAGTTCTTC
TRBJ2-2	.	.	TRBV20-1	CSASTGNTGELFF	TGCAGTGCCTCTACAGGGAACACCGGGGAGCTGTTTTTT
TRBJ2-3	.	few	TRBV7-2	CASSHLTTDTQYF	TGTGCCAGCAGCCACCTGACCACAGATACGCAGTATTTT
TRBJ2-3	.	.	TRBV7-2	CASSLAGARSQYF	TGTGCCAGCAGCTTAGCCGGGGCTAGATCGCAGTATTTT
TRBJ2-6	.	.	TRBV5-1	CASSLAPLAGASGANVLTF	TGCGCCAGCAGCTTGGCCCCTCTTGCCGGGGCCTCTGGGGCCAACGTCCTGACTTTC
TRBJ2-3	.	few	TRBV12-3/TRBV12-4	CASSSGGVSTDTQYF	TGTGCCAGCAGTTCAGGCGGGGTTAGCACAGATACGCAGTATTTT
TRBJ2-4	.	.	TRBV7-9	CASSLWKGRNENIQYF	TGTGCCAGCAGCTTATGGAAGGGGAGGAATGAAAACATTCAGTACTTC
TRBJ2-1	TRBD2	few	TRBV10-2	CASMASGYNEQFF	TGCGCCAGCATGGCTAGCGGTTACAATGAGCAGTTCTTC
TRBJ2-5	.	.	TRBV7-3	CASSLGKGLRETQYF	TGTGCCAGCAGCTTGGGAAAGGGCTTGAGGGAGACCCAGTACTTC
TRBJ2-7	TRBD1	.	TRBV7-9	CASSLGTGIRTEQYF	TGTGCCAGCAGCTTAGGGACAGGGATTCGGACCGAGCAGTACTTC
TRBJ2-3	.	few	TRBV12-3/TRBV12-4	CASSLIGRRTDTQYF	TGTGCCAGCAGTTTAATCGGACGGCGCACAGATACGCAGTATTTT
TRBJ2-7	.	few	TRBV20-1	CSARDPWTAYEQYF	TGCAGTGCTAGAGATCCCTGGACGGCCTACGAGCAGTACTTC
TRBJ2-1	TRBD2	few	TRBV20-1	CSVPGLAGAGEQFF	TGCAGTGTTCCGGGACTAGCGGGAGCGGGGGAGCAGTTCTTC
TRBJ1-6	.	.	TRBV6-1	CASSGPTDQYNSPLHF	TGTGCCAGCAGTGGCCCGACGGATCAGTATAATTCACCCCTCCACTTT
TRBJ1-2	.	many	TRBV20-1	CSASPRGDGFYGYTF	TGCAGTGCTAGTCCCCGTGGGGACGGATTCTATGGCTACACCTTC
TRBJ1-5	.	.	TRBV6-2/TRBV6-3	CASSYSVGQGGRQPQHF	TGTGCCAGCAGTTATTCGGTCGGGCAGGGAGGCCGACAGCCCCAGCATTTT